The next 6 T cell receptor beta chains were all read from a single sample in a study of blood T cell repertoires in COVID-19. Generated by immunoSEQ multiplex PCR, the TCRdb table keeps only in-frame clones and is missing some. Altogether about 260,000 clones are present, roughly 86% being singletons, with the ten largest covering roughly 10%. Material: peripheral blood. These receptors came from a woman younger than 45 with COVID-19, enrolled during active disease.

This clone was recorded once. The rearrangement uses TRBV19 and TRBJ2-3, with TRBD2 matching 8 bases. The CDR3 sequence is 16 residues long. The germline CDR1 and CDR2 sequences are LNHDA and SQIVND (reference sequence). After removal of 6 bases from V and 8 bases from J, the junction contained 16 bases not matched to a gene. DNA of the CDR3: TGTGCCAGTAGCCCCCGGACGGGAGGGCCGACGGCTACGCAGTATTTT. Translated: CASSPRTGGPTATQYF.

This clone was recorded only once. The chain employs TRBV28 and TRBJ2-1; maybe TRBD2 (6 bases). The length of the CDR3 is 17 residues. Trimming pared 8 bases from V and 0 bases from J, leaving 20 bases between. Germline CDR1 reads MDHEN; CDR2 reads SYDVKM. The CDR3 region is CASWGEGTISSYNEQFF. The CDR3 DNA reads TGTGCCAGCTGGGGGGAAGGCACTATCAGCTCCTACAATGAGCAGTTCTTC.

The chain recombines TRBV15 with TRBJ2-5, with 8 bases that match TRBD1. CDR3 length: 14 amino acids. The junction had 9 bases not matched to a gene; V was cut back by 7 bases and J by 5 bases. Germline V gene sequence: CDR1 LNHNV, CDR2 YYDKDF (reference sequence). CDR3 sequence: CATTKDRAEETQYF. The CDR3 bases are TGTGCCACCACCAAGGACAGGGCGGAGGAGACCCAGTACTTC.

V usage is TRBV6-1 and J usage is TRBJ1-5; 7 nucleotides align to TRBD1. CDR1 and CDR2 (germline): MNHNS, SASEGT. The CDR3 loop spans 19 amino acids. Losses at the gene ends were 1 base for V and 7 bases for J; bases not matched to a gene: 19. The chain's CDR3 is CASSEEEWAQGWMGQPQHF. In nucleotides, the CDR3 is TGTGCCAGCAGTGAAGAGGAATGGGCACAGGGGTGGATGGGGCAGCCCCAGCATTTT.

CDR3 in DNA: TGTGCCAGCACCCGGGGGGGAGCCTCTGGAAACACCATATATTTT. Its protein is CASTRGGASGNTIYF. The chain is built from TRBV9 and TRBJ1-3, with D perhaps TRBD1 (5 bases). The CDR3 contains 15 residues. Germline V CDR1 and CDR2: SGDLS, YYNGEE. The V end was cut by 6 bases, the J end by 0 bases, with 13 bases between.

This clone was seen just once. The CDR3 DNA follows: TGTGCCAGCAGCTTGGGCCCAGCTAACTATGGCTACACCTTC. Its protein product is CASSLGPANYGYTF. The chain carries TRBV5-6 and TRBJ1-2; D not certain. The ends were cut back, 0 bases at V and 0 bases at J, with 6 bases in the middle. CDR3 size: 14 residues. The germline V gene has CDR1 SGHDT and CDR2 YYEEEE.